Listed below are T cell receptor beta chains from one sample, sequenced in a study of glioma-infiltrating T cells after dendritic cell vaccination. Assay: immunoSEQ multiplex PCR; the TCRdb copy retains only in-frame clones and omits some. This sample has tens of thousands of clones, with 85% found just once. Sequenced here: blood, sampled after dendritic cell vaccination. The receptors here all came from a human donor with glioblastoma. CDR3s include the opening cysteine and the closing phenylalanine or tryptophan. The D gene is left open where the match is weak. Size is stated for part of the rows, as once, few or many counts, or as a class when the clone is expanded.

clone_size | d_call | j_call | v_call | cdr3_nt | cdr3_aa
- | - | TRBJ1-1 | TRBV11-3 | TGTGCCAGCAGCTTAGGATTAGGGGCTGAAGCTTTCTTT | CASSLGLGAEAFF
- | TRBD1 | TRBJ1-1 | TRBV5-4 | TGTGCCAGCAGCTGGGCACAGGGGGCGGGCACTGAAGCTTTCTTT | CASSWAQGAGTEAFF
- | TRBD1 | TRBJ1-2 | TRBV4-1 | TGCGCCAGCAGCCAATGGACAGGCGTCTATGGCTACACCTTC | CASSQWTGVYGYTF
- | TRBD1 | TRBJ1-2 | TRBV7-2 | TGTGCCAGCAGCCTCAGGGACAGGGACGGCTACACCTTC | CASSLRDRDGYTF
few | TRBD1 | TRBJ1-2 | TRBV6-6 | TGTGCCAGCAGCAGGGACAGGGACAGCGGCTACACCTTC | CASSRDRDSGYTF
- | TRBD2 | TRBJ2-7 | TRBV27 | TGTGCCAGCAGTTTGGGAGGGGATGAGCAGTACTTC | CASSLGGDEQYF
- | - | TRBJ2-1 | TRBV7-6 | TGTGCCAGCAGGGGGGGATACAATGAGCAGTTCTTC | CASRGGYNEQFF
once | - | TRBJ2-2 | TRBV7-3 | TGTGCCAGCAGCTTAATCCCTCTACAGGGACCCACCGGGGAGCTGTTTTTT | CASSLIPLQGPTGELFF
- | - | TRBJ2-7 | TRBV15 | TGTGCCACCAGCAGGGACACTTACGAGCAGTACTTC | CATSRDTYEQYF
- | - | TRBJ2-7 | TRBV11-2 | TGTGCCAGCAGCTCCAAACAACCTACTAGCTCCCACGAGCAGTACTTC | CASSSKQPTSSHEQYF
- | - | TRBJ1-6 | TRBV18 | TGTGCCAGCTCACCCGTGGGACAAATCCAATCACCCCTCCACTTT | CASSPVGQIQSPLHF
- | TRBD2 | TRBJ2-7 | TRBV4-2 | TGTGCCAGCAGCCAAGATGAGGCGGGAGGCTCCTACGAGCAGTACTTC | CASSQDEAGGSYEQYF
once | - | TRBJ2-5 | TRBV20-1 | TGCAGTGCTAGTAGGAGTCAGTACTTC | CSASRSQYF
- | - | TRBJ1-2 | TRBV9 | TGTGCCAGCAACGCTCCAGAACGGAGTACGACCGGGTATGGCTACACCTTC | CASNAPERSTTGYGYTF
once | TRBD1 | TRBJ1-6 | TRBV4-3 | TGCGCCAGCAGCCAACATGGGGGGGACAGGGAGGGTTCACCCCTCCACTTT | CASSQHGGDREGSPLHF
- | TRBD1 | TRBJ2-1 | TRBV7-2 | TGTGCCAGCAGCTTACGGGACAGGGGCTACAATGAGCAGTTCTTC | CASSLRDRGYNEQFF
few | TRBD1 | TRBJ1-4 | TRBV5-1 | TGCGCCAGCAGCTTGGAACAGGGGGGGGAAAAACTGTTTTTT | CASSLEQGGEKLFF
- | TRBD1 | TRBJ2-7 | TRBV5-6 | TGTGCCAGCAGCTTGACCGGGACAGGGAACGAGCAGTACTTC | CASSLTGTGNEQYF
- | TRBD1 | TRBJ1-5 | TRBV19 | TGTGCCAGTAGGGATCAGGGGGCGATTAGCAATCAGCCCCAGCATTTT | CASRDQGAISNQPQHF
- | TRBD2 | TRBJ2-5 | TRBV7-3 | TGTGCCAGCAGCTTAGAGCATAGCGGGGGGGCTGGAGAGACCCAGTACTTC | CASSLEHSGGAGETQYF
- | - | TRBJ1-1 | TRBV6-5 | TGTGCCAGCAGTTACGAACGCGGCGCTGAAGCTTTCTTT | CASSYERGAEAFF
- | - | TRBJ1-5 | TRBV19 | TGTGCCAGTATGAGCCCTGGGCCCCAGCATTTT | CASMSPGPQHF
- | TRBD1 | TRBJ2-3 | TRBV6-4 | TGTGCCAGCAGCGCGACGGCACAGGGGGGCGATACGCAGTATTTT | CASSATAQGGDTQYF
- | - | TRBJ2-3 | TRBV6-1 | TGTGCCAGCAGTGGGCAGAGCGGCGCAGATACGCAGTATTTT | CASSGQSGADTQYF
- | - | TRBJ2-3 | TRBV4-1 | TGCGCCAGCAGCCAGTATACAGGGATTACGCAGTATTTT | CASSQYTGITQYF
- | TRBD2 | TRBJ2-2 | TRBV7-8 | TGTGCCAGCAGCTTAAGGGCTAGCGGATCGGGGGAGCTGTTTTTT | CASSLRASGSGELFF
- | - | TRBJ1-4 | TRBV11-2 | TGTGCCAGCAGCTTAGGTTGGCAGGGGAATGAAAAACTGTTTTTT | CASSLGWQGNEKLFF
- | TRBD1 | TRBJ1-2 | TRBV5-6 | TGTGCCAGCAGCACAGGACAGGCGATCTATGGCTACACCTTC | CASSTGQAIYGYTF
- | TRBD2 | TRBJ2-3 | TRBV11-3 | TGTGCCAGCAGCTTAGGGCGGGGGAGCACAGATACGCAGTATTTT | CASSLGRGSTDTQYF
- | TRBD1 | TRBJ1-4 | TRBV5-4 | TGTGCCAGCAGCCTAGATGGGACAGGGCTGAATGAAAAACTGTTTTTT | CASSLDGTGLNEKLFF
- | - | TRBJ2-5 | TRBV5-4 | TGTGCCAGCAGCTTGAAGTCGGCCGGGAGAGCGACCCAGTACTTC | CASSLKSAGRATQYF
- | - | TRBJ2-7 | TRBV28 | TGTGCCAGCTCTGGAGGGGAAGCTTACGAGCAGTACTTC | CASSGGEAYEQYF
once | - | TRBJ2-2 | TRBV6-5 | TGTGCCAGCAGAACTAGCGTCCTAGGGGGCGGGGAGCTGTTTTTT | CASRTSVLGGGELFF
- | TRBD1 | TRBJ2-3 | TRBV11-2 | TGTGCCAGCAGCATAAACAGGGGCTCTAGCACAGATACGCAGTATTTT | CASSINRGSSTDTQYF
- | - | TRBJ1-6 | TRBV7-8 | TGTGCCAGCAGCCCCCGAGGCCGGGGACAAGGGCTTTCACCCCTCCACTTT | CASSPRGRGQGLSPLHF